These 24 T cell receptor beta chains came from one sample sequenced in a study of T cells in Graves' hyperthyroidism and ophthalmopathy. RNA transcripts gave rise to amplified TCR beta CDR3 regions. Researchers ran a first-round RT-PCR on the TCR CDR3 using the HTBI primer set. From the multiplex PCR reads, TCRdb called clonotypes with MiXCR, one entry per CDR3 protein. The profile shows 550,000 to 700,000 distinct CDR3 sequences, 46% of them singletons. Sequenced input: peripheral blood or thyroid tissue (not recorded which). These receptors were collected from an adult woman with Graves' disease, either hyperthyroidism or ophthalmopathy (not recorded which).

Points on this clonotype: This may stem from a read error, because a much larger clone lies one nucleotide away. This chain uses TRBV5-5 with TRBJ2-2, with D perhaps TRBD2 (6 bases). There are 10 residues in the CDR3. From germline, CDR1 is SGHKS and CDR2 YYEKEE (reference sequence). DNA for the CDR3: TGTGCCAGCAGTGGTCGGGAGCTGTTATTT. Its protein is CASSGRELLF. Full variable domain (remainder filled in from reference TRBV5-5 and TRBJ2-2): DAGVTQSPTHLIKTRGQQVTLRCSPISGHKSVSWYQQVLGQGPQFIFQYYEKEERGRGNFPDRFSARQFPNYSSELNVNALLLGDSALYLCASSGRELLFGEGSRLTVL.

CDR3 residues: CATSRDGHGYTF. The CDR3 coding sequence is TGTGCCACCAGCAGAGATGGGCATGGCTACACCTTC. The rearrangement joins TRBV15 to TRBJ1-2, with D unclear. There are 12 residues in the CDR3. Germline V gene data show CDR1 as LNHNV and CDR2 as YYDKDF (reference sequence). Trimming shortened V by 0 bases and J by 6 bases, and 5 bases separated the two germline ends. Looking up the rest from reference TRBV15 and TRBJ1-2 gives the full variable domain: DAMVIQNPRYQVTQFGKPVTLSCSQTLNHNVMYWYQQKSSQAPKLLFHYYDKDFNNEADTPDNFQSRRPNTSFCFLDIRSPGLGDTAMYLCATSRDGHGYTFGSGTRLTVV.

This CDR3 reads CASSLRAGGYNEQFF. DNA of the CDR3: TGTGCCAGCAGCCTTCGAGCGGGAGGATACAATGAGCAGTTCTTC. The rearrangement joins TRBV7-6 to TRBJ2-1, with 9 positions matching TRBD2. Germline trimming cut 5 bases from V and 4 bases from J; bases unmatched to any gene: 6. CDR1 and CDR2 (germline): SGHVS, FNYEAQ. The CDR3 is 15 residues long.

This chain links TRBV11-2 with TRBJ1-4; unclear D gene. V shed 3 bases and J shed 4 bases, with 6 bases lying between them. Per the germline V gene, CDR1 is SGHAT and CDR2 is FQNNGV. CDR3 length: 13 residues. The CDR3 loop reads CASSLEINEKLFF. Written as DNA, the CDR3 is TGTGCCAGCAGCTTGGAGATTAATGAAAAACTGTTTTTT.

This clonotype appeared a single time. This could be a read error, since a much larger clone is one nucleotide away. The V and J genes are TRBV12-3 or TRBV12-4 and TRBJ2-2; no firm D call. This CDR3 spans 16 amino acids. The V end lost 5 bases, the J end lost 1 base, and 14 bases lay between the germline ends. In DNA form, the CDR3 reads TGTGCCAGCAGTGTAGGGCCGAGGAAGAACACCGGGGAGCTGTTTTTT. It encodes CASSVGPRKNTGELFF.

Many counts were recorded for this clonotype. The CDR3 bases are TGTGCCAGCAGTGTGACCACCCTAACGATTGGGTATAATTCACCCCTCCACTTT. As protein: CASSVTTLTIGYNSPLHF. The chain couples TRBV12-3 or TRBV12-4 to TRBJ1-6; D is undetermined. Trimming cost V 5 bases and J 4 bases, with 21 bases left between them. The CDR3 totals 18 residues.

This rearrangement joins TRBV7-9 to TRBJ1-4; a weak D match, TRBD1 (5 bases). Trimming cost V 8 bases and J 5 bases, with 18 bases left between them. Germline loops: CDR1 SEHNR, CDR2 FQNEAQ (reference sequence). This CDR3 has 15 residues. CDR3 bases: TGTGCCAGCGGAACTAGCGGGGGGACGAATGAAAAACTGTTTTTT. As protein: CASGTSGGTNEKLFF.

This clonotype was seen repeatedly, ten times or more. The gene calls are TRBV6-5 and TRBJ1-6; D is unclear. V gave up 6 bases and J gave up 9 bases, with 15 bases separating them. This CDR3 is 14 amino acids long. Germline V gene lookup returns CDR1 MNHEY and CDR2 SVGAGI. CDR3 nucleotide sequence: TGTGCCAGCAGCCGGCGGAAGAGTGGTTCACCCCTCCACTTT. It codes for CASSRRKSGSPLHF.

This chain connects TRBV29-1 to TRBJ2-6, with 10 bases that match TRBD1. The V and J ends lost 6 bases and 2 bases, in that order; junction bases with no gene match: 7. Germline lookup yields CDR1 SQVTM and CDR2 ANQGSEA. CDR3 length: 16 amino acids. CDR3 coding DNA: TGCAGCGTATCGGACAGGGGGTTGGCTGGGGCCAACGTCCTGACTTTC. This sequence encodes CSVSDRGLAGANVLTF.

This clonotype was seen just once. V usage is TRBV5-1 and J usage is TRBJ2-7, with D possibly matching TRBD2 (5 bases). The CDR3 contains 16 residues. V was trimmed by 2 bases and J by 0 bases, leaving 15 bases between them. Germline V gene data show CDR1 as SGHRS and CDR2 as YFSETQ. CDR3 loop: CASSLPKGGSSYEQYF. For the CDR3, the DNA is TGCGCCAGCAGCTTACCAAAGGGTGGGAGCTCCTACGAGCAGTACTTC.

The CDR3 coding sequence is TGTGCCAGCAGCGGGACTCCGGGACAGGGGAAGTATGGCTACACCTTC. Translating gives CASSGTPGQGKYGYTF. The V gene is TRBV9, the J gene TRBJ1-2, with TRBD1 matching 10 bases. The CDR3 length is 16 residues. Germline assignment: CDR1 SGDLS and CDR2 YYNGEE. The ends lost 3 bases at V and 5 bases at J; junction bases unmatched: 10.

This clonotype was picked up many times. J is TRBJ2-7 and V is TRBV19, with D tentatively TRBD2 (5 bases). Germline-derived CDR1 and CDR2 are LNHDA and SQIVND (reference sequence). The length of the CDR3 is 16 residues. V was pared by 4 bases and J by 0 bases, with 16 bases between. The DNA of the CDR3 is TGTGCCAGTAGTAGAGATGGACTCTCGAGCTCCTACGAGCAGTACTTC. Its translation is CASSRDGLSSSYEQYF.

This chain uses TRBV5-5 with TRBJ2-7; a possible D gene is TRBD2 (5 bases). Trimming stripped 6 bases from V and 7 bases from J, with 17 bases between. The CDR3 runs to 13 residues. CDR1 is SGHKS and CDR2 is YYEKEE in the germline V gene (reference sequence). CDR3 loop: CASNFGVQMEQYF. For the CDR3, the DNA is TGTGCCAGCAACTTCGGGGTGCAGATGGAGCAGTACTTC.

This clonotype has ten or more counts. V gene TRBV5-8 combines with J gene TRBJ2-5, with D perhaps TRBD2 (5 bases). V dropped 4 bases and J dropped 4 bases, with 20 bases sitting between them. CDR3 length equals 16 residues. CDR1 is SGHTS, CDR2 YDEGEE, per germline. In DNA form, the CDR3 reads TGTGCCAGCAGCACCGCCGGACTCAGCGAGGGAGAGACCCAGTACTTC. This sequence encodes CASSTAGLSEGETQYF.

V usage is TRBV29-1 and J usage is TRBJ2-7; 8 nucleotides align to TRBD2. Germline V gene lookup returns CDR1 SQVTM and CDR2 ANQGSEA. This CDR3 has 13 residues. V lost 8 bases and J lost 9; bases outside the gene matches: 15. The CDR3 nucleotides read TGCAGCTACCAGACCGGGACTAGACCGATGCAGTACTTC. The encoded protein is CSYQTGTRPMQYF.

This clonotype has a count of ten or more. The CDR3 is CASTGREESEQYF. DNA for the CDR3: TGTGCCAGCACCGGCAGGGAAGAGTCCGAGCAGTACTTC. V usage is TRBV7-9 and J usage is TRBJ2-7; possible D gene TRBD1, 5 bases. The V and J ends lost 7 bases and 6 bases respectively, with 16 bases between them. CDR1 and CDR2 from the germline V gene are SEHNR and FQNEAQ (reference sequence). This CDR3 is built from 13 residues. Full variable domain (outside the CDR3, taken from reference TRBV7-9 and TRBJ2-7): DTGVSQNPRHKITKRGQNVTFRCDPISEHNRLYWYRQTLGQGPEFLTYFQNEAQLEKSRLLSDRFSAERPKGSFSTLEIQRTEQGDSAMYLCASTGREESEQYFGPGTRLTVT.

This clonotype was seen many times. J is TRBJ2-7 and V is TRBV13, with D unresolved. The CDR3 totals 13 residues. Germline V gives CDR1 PRHDT, CDR2 FYEKMQ (reference sequence). V was pared by 0 bases and J by 1 base, with 4 bases between. CDR3 coding DNA: TGTGCCAGCAGCTTAGGAGCGTCCTACGAGCAGTACTTC. This encodes CASSLGASYEQYF.

This clonotype has just a few counts. The V and J genes are TRBV10-3 and TRBJ2-2; D unresolved. From germline, CDR1 is ENHRY and CDR2 SYGVKD. V was shortened by 4 bases and J by 4 bases, with 13 bases between the two germline ends. CDR3 length: 15 residues. DNA of the CDR3: TGTGCCATCAGTGGATACGGGTTGAGCACCGGGGAGCTGTTTTTT. Translation: CAISGYGLSTGELFF.

This clonotype was counted at least ten times. The chain uses TRBV20-1 and TRBJ2-7; no clear D. There are 9 residues in the CDR3. The germline gives CDR1 DFQATT, CDR2 SNEGSKA (reference sequence). Trimming removed 6 bases at V and 7 bases at J, with 7 bases between. CDR3 nucleotide sequence: TGCAGTGCCCTTCAAGAGCAGTACTTC. Translation gives CSALQEQYF.

This clonotype was seen just once. The V gene is TRBV20-1, the J gene TRBJ1-1; 7 positions match TRBD1. Germline-derived CDR1 and CDR2 are DFQATT and SNEGSKA (reference sequence). V shed 1 base, J shed 2 bases, and the junction held 4 bases outside the gene matches. The CDR3 has 14 amino acids. CDR3 sequence: CSARADRLNTEAFF. For the CDR3, the DNA is TGCAGTGCTAGAGCGGACAGGCTCAACACTGAAGCTTTCTTT.

In DNA form, the CDR3 reads TGTGCCATCAGGGAAGGGGCGGGAAAACTGTTTTTT. It specifies CAIREGAGKLFF. The J gene is TRBJ1-4, the V gene TRBV10-3; possibly TRBD1 for D (5 bases). CDR1 is ENHRY and CDR2 is SYGVKD in the germline V gene. This CDR3 is built from 12 residues. The V gene lost 6 bases and the J gene lost 10 bases, with 12 bases spanning the gap.

V usage is TRBV20-1 and J usage is TRBJ1-5; D remains ambiguous. Germline CDR1 and CDR2: DFQATT and SNEGSKA (reference sequence). The V end lost 3 bases, the J end lost 3 bases, and 6 bases lay between the germline ends. The CDR3 length is 12 residues. This CDR3 is CSARVSNQPQHF. CDR3 nucleotide sequence: TGCAGTGCTAGGGTCTCCAATCAGCCCCAGCATTTT.

The V gene is TRBV15, the J gene TRBJ1-5; D call uncertain. Germline V gene lookup returns CDR1 LNHNV and CDR2 YYDKDF (reference sequence). The CDR3 spans 13 residues. V was cut by 3 bases and J by 6 bases, with 9 bases left in between. CDR3 nucleotide sequence: TGTGCCACCAGCAGTACCGCGGTTCAGCCCCAGCATTTT. Translating it yields CATSSTAVQPQHF. Filled out from reference TRBV15 and TRBJ1-5, the complete variable domain reads DAMVIQNPRYQVTQFGKPVTLSCSQTLNHNVMYWYQQKSSQAPKLLFHYYDKDFNNEADTPDNFQSRRPNTSFCFLDIRSPGLGDTAMYLCATSSTAVQPQHFGDGTRLSIL.

With regard to this clonotype: One end of the junction is discordant with germline, which a read error may explain. This sequence joins TRBV5-1 and TRBJ2-5; 7 bases are a match to TRBD1. Germline CDR1 and CDR2: SGHRS and YFSETQ. CDR3 length: 14 amino acids. The CDR3 here is CASSFVQGNQPQYF. CDR3 in DNA: TGTGCCAGCAGCTTTGTACAGGGGAATCAGCCCCAGTACTTC.